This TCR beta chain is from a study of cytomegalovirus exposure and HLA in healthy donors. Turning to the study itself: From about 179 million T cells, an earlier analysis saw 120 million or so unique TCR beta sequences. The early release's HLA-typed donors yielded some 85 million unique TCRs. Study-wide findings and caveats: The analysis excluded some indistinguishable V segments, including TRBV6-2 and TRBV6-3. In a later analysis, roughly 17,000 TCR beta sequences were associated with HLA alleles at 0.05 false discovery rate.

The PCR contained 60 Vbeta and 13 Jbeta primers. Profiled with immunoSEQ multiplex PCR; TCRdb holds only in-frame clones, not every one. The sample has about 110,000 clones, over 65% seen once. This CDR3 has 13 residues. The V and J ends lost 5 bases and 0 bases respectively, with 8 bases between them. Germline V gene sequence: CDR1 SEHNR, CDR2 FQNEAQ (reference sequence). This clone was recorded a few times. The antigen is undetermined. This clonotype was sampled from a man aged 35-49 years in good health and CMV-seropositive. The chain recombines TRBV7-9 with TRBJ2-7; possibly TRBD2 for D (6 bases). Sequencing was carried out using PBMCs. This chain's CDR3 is CASSPGGSYEQYF. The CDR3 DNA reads TGTGCCAGCAGCCCCGGGGGCTCCTACGAGCAGTACTTC.